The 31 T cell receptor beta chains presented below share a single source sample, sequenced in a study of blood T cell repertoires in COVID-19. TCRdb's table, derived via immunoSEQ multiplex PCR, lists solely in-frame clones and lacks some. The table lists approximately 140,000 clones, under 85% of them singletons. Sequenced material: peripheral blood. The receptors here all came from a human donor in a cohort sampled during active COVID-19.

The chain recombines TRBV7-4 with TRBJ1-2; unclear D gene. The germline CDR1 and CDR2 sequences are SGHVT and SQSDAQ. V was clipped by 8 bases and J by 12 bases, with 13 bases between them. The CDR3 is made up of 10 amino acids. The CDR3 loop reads CASAEAGNTF. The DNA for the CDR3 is TGTGCCAGCGCCGAGGCCGGGAACACCTTC.

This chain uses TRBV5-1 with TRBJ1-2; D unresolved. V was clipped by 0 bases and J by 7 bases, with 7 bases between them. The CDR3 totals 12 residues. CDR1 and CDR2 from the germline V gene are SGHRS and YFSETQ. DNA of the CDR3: TGCGCCAGCAGCTTGGACAATTCTGGCTACACCTTC. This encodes CASSLDNSGYTF.

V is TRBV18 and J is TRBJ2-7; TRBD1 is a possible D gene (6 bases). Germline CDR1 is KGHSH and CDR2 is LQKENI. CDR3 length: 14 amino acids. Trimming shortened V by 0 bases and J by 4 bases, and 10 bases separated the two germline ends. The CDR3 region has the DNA TGTGCCAGCTCACCACCGGACAGCCGATACGAGCAGTACTTC. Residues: CASSPPDSRYEQYF.

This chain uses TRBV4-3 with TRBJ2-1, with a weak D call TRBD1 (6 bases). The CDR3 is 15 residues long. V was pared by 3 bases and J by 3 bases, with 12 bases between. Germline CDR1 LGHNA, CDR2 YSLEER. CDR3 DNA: TGCGCCAGCAGCCAGGAAACACAGGGCTACAATGAGCAGTTCTTC. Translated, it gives CASSQETQGYNEQFF.

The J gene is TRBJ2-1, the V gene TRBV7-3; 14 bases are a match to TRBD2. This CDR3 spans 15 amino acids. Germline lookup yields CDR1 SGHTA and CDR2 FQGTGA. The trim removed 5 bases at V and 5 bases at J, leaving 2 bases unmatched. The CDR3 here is CASSPGLAGDNEQFF. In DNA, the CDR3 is TGTGCCAGCAGCCCGGGACTAGCGGGAGACAATGAGCAGTTCTTC. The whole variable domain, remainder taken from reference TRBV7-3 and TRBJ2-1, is GAGVSQTPSNKVTEKGKYVELRCDPISGHTALYWYRQSLGQGPEFLIYFQGTGAADDSGLPNDRFFAVRPEGSVSTLKIQRTERGDSAVYLCASSPGLAGDNEQFFGPGTRLTVL.

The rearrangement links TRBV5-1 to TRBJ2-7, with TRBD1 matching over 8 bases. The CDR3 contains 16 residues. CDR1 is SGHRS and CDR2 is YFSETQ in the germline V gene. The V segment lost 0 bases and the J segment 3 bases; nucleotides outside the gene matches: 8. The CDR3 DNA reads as TGCGCCAGCAGCTTGGGTCCCGGACAGGGCTTCTACGAGCAGTACTTC. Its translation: CASSLGPGQGFYEQYF.

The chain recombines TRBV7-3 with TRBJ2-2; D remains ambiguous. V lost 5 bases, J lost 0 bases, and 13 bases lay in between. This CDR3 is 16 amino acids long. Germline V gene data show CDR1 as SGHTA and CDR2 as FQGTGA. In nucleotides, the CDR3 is TGTGCCAGCAGCCCAAGCGCCTTTCCGAACACCGGGGAGCTGTTTTTT. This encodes CASSPSAFPNTGELFF.

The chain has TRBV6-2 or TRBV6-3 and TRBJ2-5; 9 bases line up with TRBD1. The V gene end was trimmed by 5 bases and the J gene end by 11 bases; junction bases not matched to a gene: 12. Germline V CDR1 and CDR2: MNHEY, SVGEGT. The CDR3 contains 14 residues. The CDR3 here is CASSARDRDLTQYF. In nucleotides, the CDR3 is TGTGCCAGCAGTGCCCGGGACAGGGACCTCACACAGTACTTC.

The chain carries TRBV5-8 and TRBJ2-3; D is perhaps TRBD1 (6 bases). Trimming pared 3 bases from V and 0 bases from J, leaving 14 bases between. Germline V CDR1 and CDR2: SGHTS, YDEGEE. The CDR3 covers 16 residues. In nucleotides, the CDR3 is TGTGCCAGCAGCTGGAACAGGGCCCGCAGCACAGATACGCAGTATTTT. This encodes CASSWNRARSTDTQYF.

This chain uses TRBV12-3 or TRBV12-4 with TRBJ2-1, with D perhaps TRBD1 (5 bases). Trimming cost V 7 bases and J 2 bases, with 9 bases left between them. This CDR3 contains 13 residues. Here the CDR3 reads CASTEQAYNEQFF. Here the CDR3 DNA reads TGTGCCAGCACCGAACAGGCCTACAATGAGCAGTTCTTC.

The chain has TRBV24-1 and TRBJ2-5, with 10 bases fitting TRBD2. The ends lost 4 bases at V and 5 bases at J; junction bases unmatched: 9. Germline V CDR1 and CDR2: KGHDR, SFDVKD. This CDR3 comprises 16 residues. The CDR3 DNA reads TGTGCCACCAGTGACCTAATAGCGGGAGGAGGGGAGACCCAGTACTTC. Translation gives CATSDLIAGGGETQYF.

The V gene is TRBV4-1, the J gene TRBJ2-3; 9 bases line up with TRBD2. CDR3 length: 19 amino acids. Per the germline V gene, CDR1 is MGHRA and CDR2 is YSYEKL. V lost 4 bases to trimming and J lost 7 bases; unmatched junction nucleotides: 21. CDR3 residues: CASSLYPPGTSYFENTQYF. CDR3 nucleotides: TGCGCCAGCAGCCTCTATCCCCCCGGGACTAGCTATTTTGAAAATACGCAGTATTTT.

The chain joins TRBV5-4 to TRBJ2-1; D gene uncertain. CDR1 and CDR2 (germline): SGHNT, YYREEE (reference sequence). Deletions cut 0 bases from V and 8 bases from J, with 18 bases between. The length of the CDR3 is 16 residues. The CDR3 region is CASSLVTIPGNDEQFF. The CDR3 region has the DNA TGTGCCAGCAGCTTGGTGACGATCCCGGGTAACGATGAGCAGTTCTTC.

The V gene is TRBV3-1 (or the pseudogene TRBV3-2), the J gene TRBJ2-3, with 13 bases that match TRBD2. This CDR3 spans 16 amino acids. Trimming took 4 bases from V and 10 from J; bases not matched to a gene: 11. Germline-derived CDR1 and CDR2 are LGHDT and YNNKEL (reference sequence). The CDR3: CASSRRLAGGVMAQYF. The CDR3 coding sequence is TGTGCCAGCAGCCGGAGACTAGCGGGAGGAGTTATGGCGCAGTATTTT.

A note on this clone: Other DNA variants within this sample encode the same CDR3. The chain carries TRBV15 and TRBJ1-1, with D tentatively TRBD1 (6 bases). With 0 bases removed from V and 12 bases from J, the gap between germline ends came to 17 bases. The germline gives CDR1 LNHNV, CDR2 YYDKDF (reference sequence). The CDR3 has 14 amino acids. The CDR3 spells CATSRDGTPRAPFF. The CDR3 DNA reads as TGTGCCACCAGCAGAGACGGGACACCCAGGGCGCCTTTCTTT. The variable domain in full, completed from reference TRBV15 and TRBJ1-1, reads DAMVIQNPRYQVTQFGKPVTLSCSQTLNHNVMYWYQQKSSQAPKLLFHYYDKDFNNEADTPDNFQSRRPNTSFCFLDIRSPGLGDTAMYLCATSRDGTPRAPFFGQGTRLTVV.

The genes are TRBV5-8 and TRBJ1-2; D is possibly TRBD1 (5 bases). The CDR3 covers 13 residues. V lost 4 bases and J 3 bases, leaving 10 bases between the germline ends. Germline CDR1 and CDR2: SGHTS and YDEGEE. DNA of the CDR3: TGTGCCAGCAGCCCGGACACGTACTATGGCTACACCTTC. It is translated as CASSPDTYYGYTF.

CDR3 nucleotide sequence: TGTGCCAGCAGCTTAGATGGGCACGAGCAGTACTTC. Its protein product is CASSLDGHEQYF. The chain employs TRBV11-2 and TRBJ2-7; D not certain. V was shortened by 0 bases and J by 5 bases, with 5 bases between the two germline ends. This CDR3 has 12 amino acids. Germline values: CDR1 SGHAT, CDR2 FQNNGV.

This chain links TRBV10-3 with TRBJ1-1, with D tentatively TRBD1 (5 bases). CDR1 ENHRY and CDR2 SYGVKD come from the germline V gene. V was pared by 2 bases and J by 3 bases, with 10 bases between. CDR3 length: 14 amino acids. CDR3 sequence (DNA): TGTGCCATCAGTGAGCAAGAAGGGGACACTGAAGCTTTCTTT. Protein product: CAISEQEGDTEAFF.

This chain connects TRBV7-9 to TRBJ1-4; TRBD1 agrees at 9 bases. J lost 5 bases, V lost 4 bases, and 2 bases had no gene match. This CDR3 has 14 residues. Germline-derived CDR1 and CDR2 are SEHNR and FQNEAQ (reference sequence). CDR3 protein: CASSSGQGNEKLFF. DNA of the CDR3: TGTGCCAGCAGCTCGGGACAGGGCAATGAAAAACTGTTTTTT.

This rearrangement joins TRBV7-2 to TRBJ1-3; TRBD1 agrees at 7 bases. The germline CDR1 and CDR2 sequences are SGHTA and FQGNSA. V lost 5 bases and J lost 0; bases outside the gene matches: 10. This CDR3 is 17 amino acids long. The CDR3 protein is CASSGRTGAFSGNTIYF. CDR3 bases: TGTGCCAGCAGCGGGCGTACAGGGGCTTTCTCTGGAAACACCATATATTTT.

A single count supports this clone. Here the CDR3 DNA reads TGTGCCAGCAGTCCCGCCGGGACCTACGAGCAGTACTTC. Translation gives CASSPAGTYEQYF. The genes are TRBV6-5 and TRBJ2-7; the D gene is possibly TRBD2 (5 bases). There are 13 residues in the CDR3. Trimming took off 5 bases at V and 2 bases at J, with 10 bases between the two ends. The germline V gene has CDR1 MNHEY and CDR2 SVGAGI.

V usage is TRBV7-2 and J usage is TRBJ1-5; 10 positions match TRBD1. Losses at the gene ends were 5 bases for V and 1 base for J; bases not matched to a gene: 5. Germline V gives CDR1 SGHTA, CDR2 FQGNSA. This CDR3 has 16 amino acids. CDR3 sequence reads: CASSKGTGASNQPQHF. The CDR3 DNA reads TGTGCCAGCAGCAAAGGGACAGGGGCCAGCAATCAGCCCCAGCATTTT.

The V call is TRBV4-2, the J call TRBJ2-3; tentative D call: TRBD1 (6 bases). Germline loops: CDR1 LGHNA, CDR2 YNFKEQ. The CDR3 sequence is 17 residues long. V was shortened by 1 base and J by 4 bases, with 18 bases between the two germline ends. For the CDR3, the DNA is TGTGCCAGCAGCCAAGCCGCCGGAGCGTCAGGGGCAGATACGCAGTATTTT. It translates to CASSQAAGASGADTQYF.

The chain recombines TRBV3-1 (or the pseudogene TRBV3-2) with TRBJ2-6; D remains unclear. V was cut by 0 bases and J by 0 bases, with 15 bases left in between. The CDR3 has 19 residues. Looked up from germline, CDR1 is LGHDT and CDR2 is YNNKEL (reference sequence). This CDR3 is CASSQDFPAYYSGANVLTF. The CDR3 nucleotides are TGTGCCAGCAGCCAAGATTTTCCAGCTTACTACTCTGGGGCCAACGTCCTGACTTTC.

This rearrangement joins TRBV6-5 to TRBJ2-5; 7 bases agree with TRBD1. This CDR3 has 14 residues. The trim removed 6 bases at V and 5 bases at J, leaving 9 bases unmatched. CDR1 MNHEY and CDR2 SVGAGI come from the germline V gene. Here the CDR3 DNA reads TGTGCCAGCAGGCATGAGACAGGGTTGGAGACCCAGTACTTC. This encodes CASRHETGLETQYF.

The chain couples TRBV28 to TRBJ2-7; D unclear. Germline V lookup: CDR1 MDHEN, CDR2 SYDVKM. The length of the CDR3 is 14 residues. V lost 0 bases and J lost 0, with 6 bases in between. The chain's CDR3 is CASSLWRSSYEQYF. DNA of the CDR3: TGTGCCAGCAGTTTATGGCGGAGCTCCTACGAGCAGTACTTC.

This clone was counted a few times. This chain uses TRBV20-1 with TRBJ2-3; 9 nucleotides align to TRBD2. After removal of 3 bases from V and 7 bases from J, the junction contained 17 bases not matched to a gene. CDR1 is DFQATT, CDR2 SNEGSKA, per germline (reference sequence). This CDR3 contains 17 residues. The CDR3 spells CSASPGGGLAGWNTQYF. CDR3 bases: TGCAGTGCTAGTCCGGGAGGGGGCCTAGCGGGGTGGAATACGCAGTATTTT.

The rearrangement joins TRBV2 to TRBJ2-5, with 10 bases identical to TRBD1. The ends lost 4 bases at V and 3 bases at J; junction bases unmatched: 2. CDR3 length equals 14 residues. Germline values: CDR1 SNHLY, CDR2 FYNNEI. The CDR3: CASSAGQGEETQYF. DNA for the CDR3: TGTGCCAGCAGTGCAGGACAGGGGGAAGAGACCCAGTACTTC.

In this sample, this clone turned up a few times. CDR3 sequence (DNA): TGTGCCAGCCACACTAGCGGGACCCCCTACGAGCAGTACTTC. It translates to CASHTSGTPYEQYF. V gene TRBV28 combines with J gene TRBJ2-7; TRBD2 matches at 10 bases. The V gene end was trimmed by 8 bases and the J gene end by 2 bases; junction bases not matched to a gene: 6. Germline assignment: CDR1 MDHEN and CDR2 SYDVKM. CDR3 length: 14 amino acids.

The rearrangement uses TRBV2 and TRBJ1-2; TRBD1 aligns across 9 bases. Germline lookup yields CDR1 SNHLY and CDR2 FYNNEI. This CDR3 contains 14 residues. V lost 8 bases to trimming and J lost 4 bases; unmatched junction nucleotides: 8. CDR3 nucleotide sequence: TGTGCCAGCCAGACAGGGGGGCCCTCCTATGGCTACACCTTC. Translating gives CASQTGGPSYGYTF.

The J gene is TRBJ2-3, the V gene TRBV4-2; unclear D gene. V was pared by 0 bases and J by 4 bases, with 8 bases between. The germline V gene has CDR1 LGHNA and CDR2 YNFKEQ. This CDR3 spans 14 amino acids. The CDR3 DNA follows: TGTGCCAGCAGCCAAGAGCCCGGTTCAGATACGCAGTATTTT. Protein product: CASSQEPGSDTQYF.